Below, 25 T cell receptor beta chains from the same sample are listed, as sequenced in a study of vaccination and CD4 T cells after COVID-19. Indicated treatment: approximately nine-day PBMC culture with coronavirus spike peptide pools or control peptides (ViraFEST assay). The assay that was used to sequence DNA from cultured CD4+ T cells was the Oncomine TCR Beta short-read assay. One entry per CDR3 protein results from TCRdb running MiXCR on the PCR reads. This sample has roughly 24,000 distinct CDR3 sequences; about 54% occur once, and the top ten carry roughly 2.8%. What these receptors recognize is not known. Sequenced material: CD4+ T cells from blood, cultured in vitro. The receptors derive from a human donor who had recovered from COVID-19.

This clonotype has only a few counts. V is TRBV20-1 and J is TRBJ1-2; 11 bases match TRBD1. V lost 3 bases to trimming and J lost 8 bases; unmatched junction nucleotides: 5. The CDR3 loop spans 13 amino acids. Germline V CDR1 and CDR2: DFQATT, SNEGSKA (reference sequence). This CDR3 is CSASRDRGGGYTF. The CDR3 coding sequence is TGCAGTGCTAGCCGGGACAGGGGGGGAGGCTACACCTTC.

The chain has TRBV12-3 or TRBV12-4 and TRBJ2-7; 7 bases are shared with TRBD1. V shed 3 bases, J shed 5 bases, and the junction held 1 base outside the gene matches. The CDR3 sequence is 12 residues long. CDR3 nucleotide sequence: TGTGCCAGCAGTTTGACAGGGCACGAGCAGTACTTC. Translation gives CASSLTGHEQYF.

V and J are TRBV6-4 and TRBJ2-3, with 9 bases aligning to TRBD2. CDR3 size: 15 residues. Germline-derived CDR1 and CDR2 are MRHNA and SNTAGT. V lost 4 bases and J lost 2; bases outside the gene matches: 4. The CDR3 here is CASSAAGGPTDTQYF. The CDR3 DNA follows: TGTGCCAGCAGTGCAGCGGGGGGCCCCACAGATACGCAGTATTTT.

CDR3: CSAPPQVQESEQFF. The CDR3 DNA is TGCAGTGCTCCCCCCCAGGTCCAAGAATCTGAGCAGTTCTTC. This chain links TRBV20-1 with TRBJ2-1, with D hard to call. The CDR3 runs 14 residues. The V gene lost 5 bases and the J gene lost 9 bases, with 20 bases spanning the gap. The germline CDR1 and CDR2 sequences are DFQATT and SNEGSKA (reference sequence).

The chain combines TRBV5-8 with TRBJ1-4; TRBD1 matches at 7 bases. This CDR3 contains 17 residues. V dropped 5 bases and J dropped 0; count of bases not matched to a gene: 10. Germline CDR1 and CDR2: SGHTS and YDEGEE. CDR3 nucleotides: TGTGCCAGCAGTCGATCACAGGGGACTGCAACTAATGAAAAACTGTTTTTT. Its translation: CASSRSQGTATNEKLFF.

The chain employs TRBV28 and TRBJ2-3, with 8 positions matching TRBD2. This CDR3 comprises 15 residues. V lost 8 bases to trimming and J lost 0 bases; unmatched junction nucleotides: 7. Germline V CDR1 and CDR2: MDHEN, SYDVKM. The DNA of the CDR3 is TGTGCCAGCTCACCTAGCGGGCGGAGCACAGATACGCAGTATTTT. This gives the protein CASSPSGRSTDTQYF.

As DNA, the CDR3 is TGTGCCAGCAGCTTAGACGGGAGGGACAGGGTAGAAGAGACCCAGTACTTC. This codes for CASSLDGRDRVEETQYF. The chain uses TRBV11-2 and TRBJ2-5, with D perhaps TRBD1 (9 bases). The CDR3 loop spans 17 amino acids. V was pared by 0 bases and J by 3 bases, with 17 bases between. Germline V gene sequence: CDR1 SGHAT, CDR2 FQNNGV. Filled out from reference TRBV11-2 and TRBJ2-5, the complete variable domain reads EAGVAQSPRYKIIEKRQSVAFWCNPISGHATLYWYQQILGQGPKLLIQFQNNGVVDDSQLPKDRFSAERLKGVDSTLKIQPAKLEDSAVYLCASSLDGRDRVEETQYFGPGTRLLVL.

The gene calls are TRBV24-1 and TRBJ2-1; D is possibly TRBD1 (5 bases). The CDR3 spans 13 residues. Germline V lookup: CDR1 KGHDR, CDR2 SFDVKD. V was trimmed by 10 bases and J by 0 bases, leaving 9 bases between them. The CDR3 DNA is TGTGCCACTTCCAGGGTCTCCTACAATGAGCAGTTCTTC. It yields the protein CATSRVSYNEQFF.

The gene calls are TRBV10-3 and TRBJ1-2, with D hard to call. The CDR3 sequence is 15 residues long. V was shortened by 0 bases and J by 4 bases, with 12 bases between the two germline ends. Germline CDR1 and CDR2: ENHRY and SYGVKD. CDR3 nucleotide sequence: TGTGCCATCAGTGAGTCGGTGGTGCGGGTCTATGGCTACACCTTC. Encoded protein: CAISESVVRVYGYTF.

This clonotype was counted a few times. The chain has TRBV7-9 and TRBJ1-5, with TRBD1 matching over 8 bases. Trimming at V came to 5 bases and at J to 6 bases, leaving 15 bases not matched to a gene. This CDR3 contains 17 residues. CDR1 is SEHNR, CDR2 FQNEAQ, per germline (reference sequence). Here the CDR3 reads CASSQGDRRDRSQPQHF. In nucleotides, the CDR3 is TGTGCCAGCAGCCAGGGGGACAGGAGGGATCGAAGTCAGCCCCAGCATTTT.

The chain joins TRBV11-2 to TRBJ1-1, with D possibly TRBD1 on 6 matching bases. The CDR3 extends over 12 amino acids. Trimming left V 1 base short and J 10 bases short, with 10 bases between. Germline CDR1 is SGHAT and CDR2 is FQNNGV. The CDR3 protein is CASSLAAGAAFF. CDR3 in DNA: TGTGCCAGCAGCTTAGCAGCAGGGGCAGCTTTCTTT.

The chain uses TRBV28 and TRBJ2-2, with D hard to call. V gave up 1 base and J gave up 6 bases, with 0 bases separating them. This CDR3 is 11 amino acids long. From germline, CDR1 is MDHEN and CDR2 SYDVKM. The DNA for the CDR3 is TGTGCCAGCAGTTTATCCGGGGAGCTGTTTTTT. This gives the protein CASSLSGELFF.

The CDR3 spells CSARGTEAFF. DNA of the CDR3: TGCAGTGCTAGAGGGACTGAAGCTTTCTTT. The chain recombines TRBV20-1 with TRBJ1-1; D unresolved. The germline CDR1 and CDR2 sequences are DFQATT and SNEGSKA (reference sequence). Trimming shortened V by 1 base and J by 5 bases, and 2 bases separated the two germline ends. The CDR3 length is 10 residues.

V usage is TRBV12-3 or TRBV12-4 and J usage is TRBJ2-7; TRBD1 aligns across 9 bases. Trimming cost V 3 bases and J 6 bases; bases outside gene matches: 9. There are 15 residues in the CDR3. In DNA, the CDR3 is TGTGCCAGCAGTTTGAGGGCGACAGGGGGTGGCGAGCAGTACTTC. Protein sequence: CASSLRATGGGEQYF.

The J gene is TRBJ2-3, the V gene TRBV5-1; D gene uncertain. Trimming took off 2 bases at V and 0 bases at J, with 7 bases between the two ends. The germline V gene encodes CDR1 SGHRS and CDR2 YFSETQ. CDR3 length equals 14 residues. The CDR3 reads CASSFSESTDTQYF. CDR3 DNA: TGCGCCAGCAGCTTCTCAGAAAGCACAGATACGCAGTATTTT.

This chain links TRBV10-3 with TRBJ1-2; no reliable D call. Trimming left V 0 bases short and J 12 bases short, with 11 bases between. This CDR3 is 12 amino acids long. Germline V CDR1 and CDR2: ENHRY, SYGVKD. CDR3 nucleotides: TGTGCCATCAGTGAGTCCGGACCCCTAAACACCTTC. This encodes CAISESGPLNTF.

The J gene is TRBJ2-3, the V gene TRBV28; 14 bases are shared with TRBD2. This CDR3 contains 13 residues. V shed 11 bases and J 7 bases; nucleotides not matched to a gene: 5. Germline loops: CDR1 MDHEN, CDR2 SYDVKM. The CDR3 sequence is CAGGTSGRYTQYF. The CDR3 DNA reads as TGTGCCGGCGGGACTAGCGGGAGATATACGCAGTATTTT.

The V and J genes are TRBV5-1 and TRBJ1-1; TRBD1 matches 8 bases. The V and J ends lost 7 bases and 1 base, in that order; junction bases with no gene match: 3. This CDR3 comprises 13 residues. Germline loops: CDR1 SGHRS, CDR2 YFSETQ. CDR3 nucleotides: TGCGCCAGCTCGGGACAGGCGAACACTGAAGCTTTCTTT. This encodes CASSGQANTEAFF.

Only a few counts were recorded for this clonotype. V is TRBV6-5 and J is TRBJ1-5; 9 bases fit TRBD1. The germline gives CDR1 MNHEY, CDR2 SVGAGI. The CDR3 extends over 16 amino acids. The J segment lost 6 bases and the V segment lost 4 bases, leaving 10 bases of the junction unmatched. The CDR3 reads CASSSTTGGRGQPQHF. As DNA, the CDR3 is TGTGCCAGCAGTTCAACGACAGGGGGTAGGGGTCAGCCCCAGCATTTT.

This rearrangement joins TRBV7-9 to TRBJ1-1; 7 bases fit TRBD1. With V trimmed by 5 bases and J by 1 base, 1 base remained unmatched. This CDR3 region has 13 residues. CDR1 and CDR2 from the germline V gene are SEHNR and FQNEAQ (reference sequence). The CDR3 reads CASSRTGNTEAFF. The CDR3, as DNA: TGTGCCAGCAGCCGGACAGGGAACACTGAAGCTTTCTTT.

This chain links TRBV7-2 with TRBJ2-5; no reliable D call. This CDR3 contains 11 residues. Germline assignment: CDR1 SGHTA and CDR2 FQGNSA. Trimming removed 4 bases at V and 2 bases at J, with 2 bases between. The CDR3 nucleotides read TGTGCCAGCAGCTCTCAAGAGACCCAGTACTTC. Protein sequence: CASSSQETQYF. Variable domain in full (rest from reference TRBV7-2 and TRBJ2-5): GAGVSQSPSNKVTEKGKDVELRCDPISGHTALYWYRQSLGQGLEFLIYFQGNSAPDKSGLPSDRFSAERTGGSVSTLTIQRTQQEDSAVYLCASSSQETQYFGPGTRLLVL.

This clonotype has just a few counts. In nucleotides, the CDR3 is TGTGCCAGCAGTGTTGTGGGGGACGCCGCCCTCTATGGCTACACCTTC. It yields the protein CASSVVGDAALYGYTF. V is TRBV6-1 and J is TRBJ1-2, with D perhaps TRBD1 (5 bases). This CDR3 is built from 16 residues. Germline-derived CDR1 and CDR2 are MNHNS and SASEGT. V was clipped by 4 bases and J by 4 bases, with 19 bases between them.

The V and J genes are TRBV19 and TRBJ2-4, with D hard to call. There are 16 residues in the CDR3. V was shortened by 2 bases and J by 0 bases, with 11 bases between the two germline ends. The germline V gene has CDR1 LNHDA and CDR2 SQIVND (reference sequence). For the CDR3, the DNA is TGTGCCAGTAGTATAAATGCCGGCATAGCCAAAAACATTCAGTACTTC. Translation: CASSINAGIAKNIQYF.

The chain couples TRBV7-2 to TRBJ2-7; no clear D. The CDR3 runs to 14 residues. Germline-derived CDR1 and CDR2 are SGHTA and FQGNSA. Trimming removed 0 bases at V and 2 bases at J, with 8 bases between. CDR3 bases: TGTGCCAGCAGCTTAGCGTACGGCCCCTACGAGCAGTACTTC. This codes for CASSLAYGPYEQYF.

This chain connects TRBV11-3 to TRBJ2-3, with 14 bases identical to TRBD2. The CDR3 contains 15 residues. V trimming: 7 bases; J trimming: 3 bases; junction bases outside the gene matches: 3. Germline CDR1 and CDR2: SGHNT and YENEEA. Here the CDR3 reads CASKTSGGVTDTQYF. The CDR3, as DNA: TGTGCCAGCAAGACTAGCGGGGGGGTAACAGATACGCAGTATTTT. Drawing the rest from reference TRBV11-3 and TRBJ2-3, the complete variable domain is EAGVVQSPRYKIIEKKQPVAFWCNPISGHNTLYWYLQNLGQGPELLIRYENEEAVDDSQLPKDRFSAERLKGVDSTLKIQPAELGDSAVYLCASKTSGGVTDTQYFGPGTRLTVL.